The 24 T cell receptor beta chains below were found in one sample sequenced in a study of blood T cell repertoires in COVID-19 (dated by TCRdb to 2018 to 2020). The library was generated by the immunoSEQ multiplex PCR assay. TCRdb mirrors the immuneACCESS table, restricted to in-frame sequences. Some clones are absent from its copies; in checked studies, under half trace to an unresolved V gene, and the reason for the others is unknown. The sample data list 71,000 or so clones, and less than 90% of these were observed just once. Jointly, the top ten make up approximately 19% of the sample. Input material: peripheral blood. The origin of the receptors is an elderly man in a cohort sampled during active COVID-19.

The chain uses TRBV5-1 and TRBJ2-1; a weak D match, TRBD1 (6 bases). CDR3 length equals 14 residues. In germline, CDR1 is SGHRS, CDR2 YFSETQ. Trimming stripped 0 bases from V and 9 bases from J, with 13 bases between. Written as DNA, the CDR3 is TGCGCCAGCAGCTTGGTACCAGGGGCGGGTGAGCAGTTCTTC. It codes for CASSLVPGAGEQFF.

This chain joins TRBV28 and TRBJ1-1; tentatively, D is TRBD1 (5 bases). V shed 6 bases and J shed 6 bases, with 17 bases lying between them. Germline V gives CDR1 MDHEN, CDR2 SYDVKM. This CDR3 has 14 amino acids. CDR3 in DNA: TGTGCCAGCAGAACCCACGGACAAATTCCTGAAGCTTTCTTT. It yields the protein CASRTHGQIPEAFF.

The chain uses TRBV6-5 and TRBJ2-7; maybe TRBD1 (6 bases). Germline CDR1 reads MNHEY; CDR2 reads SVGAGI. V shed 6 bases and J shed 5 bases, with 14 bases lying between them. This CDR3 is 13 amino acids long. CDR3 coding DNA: TGTGCCAGCAGAAGGAACAGGGCGGACGAGCAGTACGTC. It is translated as CASRRNRADEQYV.

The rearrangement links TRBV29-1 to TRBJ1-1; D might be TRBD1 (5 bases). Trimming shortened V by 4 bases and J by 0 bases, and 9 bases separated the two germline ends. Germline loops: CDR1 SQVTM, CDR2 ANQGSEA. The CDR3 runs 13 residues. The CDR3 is CSVVGQMNTEAFF. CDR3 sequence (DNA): TGCAGCGTTGTGGGGCAGATGAACACTGAAGCTTTCTTT. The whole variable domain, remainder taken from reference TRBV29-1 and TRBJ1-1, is SAVISQKPSRDICQRGTSLTIQCQVDSQVTMMFWYRQQPGQSLTLIATANQGSEATYESGFVIDKFPISRPNLTFSTLTVSNMSPEDSSIYLCSVVGQMNTEAFFGQGTRLTVV.

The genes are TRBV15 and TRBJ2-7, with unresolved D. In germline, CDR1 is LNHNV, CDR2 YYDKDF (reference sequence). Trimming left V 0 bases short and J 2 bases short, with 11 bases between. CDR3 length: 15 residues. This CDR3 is CATSREVEITYEQYF. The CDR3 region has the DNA TGTGCCACCAGCAGAGAGGTAGAGATAACCTACGAGCAGTACTTC.

The CDR3 bases are TGTGCCAGCAGCCGTGCCGGACAGGGGGCTAATGAAAAACTGTTTTTT. Translation gives CASSRAGQGANEKLFF. The chain joins TRBV14 to TRBJ1-4, with 10 bases fitting TRBD1. In germline, CDR1 is SGHDN, CDR2 FVKESK. The CDR3 runs to 16 residues. The V segment lost 4 bases and the J segment 3 bases; nucleotides outside the gene matches: 5.

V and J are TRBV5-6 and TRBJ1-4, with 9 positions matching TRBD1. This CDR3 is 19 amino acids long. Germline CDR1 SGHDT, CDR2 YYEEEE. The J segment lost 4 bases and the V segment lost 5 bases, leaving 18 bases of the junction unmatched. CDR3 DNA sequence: TGTGCCAGCAGTGCCACCCGGGACAGGGTCTACATGAGTAATGAAAAACTGTTTTTT. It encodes CASSATRDRVYMSNEKLFF.

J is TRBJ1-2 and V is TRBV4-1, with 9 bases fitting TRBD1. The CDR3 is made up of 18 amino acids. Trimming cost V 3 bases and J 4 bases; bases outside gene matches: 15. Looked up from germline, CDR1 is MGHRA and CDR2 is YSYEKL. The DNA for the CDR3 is TGCGCCAGCAGCCACCCGAACTCAAGGACAGGGGAGGCCTATGGCTACACCTTC. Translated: CASSHPNSRTGEAYGYTF.

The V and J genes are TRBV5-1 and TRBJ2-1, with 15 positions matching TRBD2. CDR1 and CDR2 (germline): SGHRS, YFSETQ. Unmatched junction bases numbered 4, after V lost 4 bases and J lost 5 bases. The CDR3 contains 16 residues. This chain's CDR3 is CASSGGLAGGNNEQFF. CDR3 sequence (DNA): TGCGCCAGCAGCGGAGGACTAGCGGGGGGGAACAATGAGCAGTTCTTC.

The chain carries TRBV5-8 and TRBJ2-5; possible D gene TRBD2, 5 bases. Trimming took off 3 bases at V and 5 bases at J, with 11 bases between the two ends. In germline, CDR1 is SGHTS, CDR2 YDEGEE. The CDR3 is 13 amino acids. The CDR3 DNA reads TGTGCCAGCAGCTCAGCCCGCGGGGAGACCCAGTACTTC. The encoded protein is CASSSARGETQYF. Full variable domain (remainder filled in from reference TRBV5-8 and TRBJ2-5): EAGVTQSPTHLIKTRGQQATLRCSPISGHTSVYWYQQALGLGLQFLLWYDEGEERNRGNFPPRFSGRQFPNYSSELNVNALELEDSALYLCASSSARGETQYFGPGTRLLVL.

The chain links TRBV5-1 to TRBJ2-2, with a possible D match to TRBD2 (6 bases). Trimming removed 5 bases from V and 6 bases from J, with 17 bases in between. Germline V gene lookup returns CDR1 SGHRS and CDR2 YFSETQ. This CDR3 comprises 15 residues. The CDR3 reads CASSSASVGAGELFF. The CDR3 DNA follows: TGCGCCAGCAGTTCAGCTAGCGTCGGTGCCGGGGAGCTGTTTTTT.

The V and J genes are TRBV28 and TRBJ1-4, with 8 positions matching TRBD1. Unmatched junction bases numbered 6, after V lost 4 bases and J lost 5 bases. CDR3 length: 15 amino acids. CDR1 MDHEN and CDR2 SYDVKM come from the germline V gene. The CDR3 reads CASSSIQGVNEKLFF. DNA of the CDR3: TGTGCCAGCAGTTCAATACAGGGGGTGAATGAAAAACTGTTTTTT.

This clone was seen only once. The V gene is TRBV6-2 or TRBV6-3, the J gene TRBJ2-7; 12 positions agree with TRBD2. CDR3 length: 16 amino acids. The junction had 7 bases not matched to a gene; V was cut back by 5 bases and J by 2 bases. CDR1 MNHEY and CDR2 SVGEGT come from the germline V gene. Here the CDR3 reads CASSQLPSGGAYEQYF. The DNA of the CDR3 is TGTGCCAGCAGTCAATTGCCTAGCGGGGGGGCCTACGAGCAGTACTTC.

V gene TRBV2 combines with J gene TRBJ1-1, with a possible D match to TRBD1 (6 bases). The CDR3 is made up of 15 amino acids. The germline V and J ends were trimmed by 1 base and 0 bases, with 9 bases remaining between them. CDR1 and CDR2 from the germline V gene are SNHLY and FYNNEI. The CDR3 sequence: CASSEGDNMNTEAFF. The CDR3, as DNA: TGTGCCAGCAGTGAAGGGGACAACATGAACACTGAAGCTTTCTTT. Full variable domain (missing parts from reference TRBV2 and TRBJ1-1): EPEVTQTPSHQVTQMGQEVILRCVPISNHLYFYWYRQILGQKVEFLVSFYNNEISEKSEIFDDQFSVERPDGSNFTLKIRSTKLEDSAMYFCASSEGDNMNTEAFFGQGTRLTVV.

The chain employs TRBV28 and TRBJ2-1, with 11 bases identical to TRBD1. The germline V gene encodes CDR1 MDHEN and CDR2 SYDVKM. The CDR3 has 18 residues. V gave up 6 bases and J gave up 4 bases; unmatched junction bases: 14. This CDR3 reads CASRPHRDRGIIYNEQFF. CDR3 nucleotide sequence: TGTGCCAGCAGGCCACACCGGGACAGGGGGATTATTTACAATGAGCAGTTCTTC.

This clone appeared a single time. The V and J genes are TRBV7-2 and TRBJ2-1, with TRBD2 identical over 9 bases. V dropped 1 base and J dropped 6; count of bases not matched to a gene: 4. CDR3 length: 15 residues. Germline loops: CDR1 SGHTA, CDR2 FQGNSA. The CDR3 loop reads CASSLGSGGTNEQFF. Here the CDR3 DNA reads TGTGCCAGCAGCTTAGGGAGCGGGGGGACCAATGAGCAGTTCTTC.

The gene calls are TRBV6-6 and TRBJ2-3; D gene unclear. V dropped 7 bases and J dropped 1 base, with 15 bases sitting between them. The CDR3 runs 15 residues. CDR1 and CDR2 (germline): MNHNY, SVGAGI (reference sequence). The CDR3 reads CASKTTHPGTDTQYF. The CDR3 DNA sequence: TGTGCCAGCAAAACCACTCATCCGGGCACAGATACGCAGTATTTT.

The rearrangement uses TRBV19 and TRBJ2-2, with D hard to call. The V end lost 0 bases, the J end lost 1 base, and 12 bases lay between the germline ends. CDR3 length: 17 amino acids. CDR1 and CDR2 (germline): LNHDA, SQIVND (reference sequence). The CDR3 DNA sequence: TGTGCCAGTAGTATAGATAGTAGGCAGCGGAACACCGGGGAGCTGTTTTTT. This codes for CASSIDSRQRNTGELFF.

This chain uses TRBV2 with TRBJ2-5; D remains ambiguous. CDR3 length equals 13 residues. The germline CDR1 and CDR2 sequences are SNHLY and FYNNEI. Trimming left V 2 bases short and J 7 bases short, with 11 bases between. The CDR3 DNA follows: TGTGCCAGCAGTGAATTTCAACGGTTGACCCAGTACTTC. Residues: CASSEFQRLTQYF.

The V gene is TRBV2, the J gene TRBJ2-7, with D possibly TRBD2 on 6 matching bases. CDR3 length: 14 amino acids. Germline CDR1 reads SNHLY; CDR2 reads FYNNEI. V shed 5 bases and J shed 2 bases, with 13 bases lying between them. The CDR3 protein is CASSSGRGPYEQYF. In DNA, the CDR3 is TGTGCCAGCAGTTCCGGGAGAGGACCCTACGAGCAGTACTTC.

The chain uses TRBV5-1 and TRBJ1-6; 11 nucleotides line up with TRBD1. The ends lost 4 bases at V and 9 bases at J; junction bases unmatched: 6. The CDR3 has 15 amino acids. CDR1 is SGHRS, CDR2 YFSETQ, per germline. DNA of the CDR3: TGCGCCAGCAGCACAACCGGGACAGGGGGTTCACCCCTCCACTTT. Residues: CASSTTGTGGSPLHF.

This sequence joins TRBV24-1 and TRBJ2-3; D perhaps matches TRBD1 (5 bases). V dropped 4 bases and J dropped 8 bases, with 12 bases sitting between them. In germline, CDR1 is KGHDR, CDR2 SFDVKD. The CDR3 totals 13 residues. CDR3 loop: CATSEAGPRTQYF. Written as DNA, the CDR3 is TGTGCCACCAGTGAGGCAGGGCCTCGTACGCAGTATTTT.

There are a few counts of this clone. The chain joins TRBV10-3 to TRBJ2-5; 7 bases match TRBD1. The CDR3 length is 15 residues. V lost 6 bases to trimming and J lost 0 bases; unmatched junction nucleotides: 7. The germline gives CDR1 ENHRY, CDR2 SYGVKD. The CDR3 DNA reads TGTGCCATCAGCCCCCAGCAGGGGGACCAAGAGACCCAGTACTTC. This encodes CAISPQQGDQETQYF.

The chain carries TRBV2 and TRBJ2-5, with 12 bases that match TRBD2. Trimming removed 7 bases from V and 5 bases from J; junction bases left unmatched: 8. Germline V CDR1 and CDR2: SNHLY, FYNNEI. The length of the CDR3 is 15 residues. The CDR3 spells CASNPTSGGPETQYF. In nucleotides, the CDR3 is TGTGCCAGCAACCCAACTAGCGGGGGGCCGGAGACCCAGTACTTC.